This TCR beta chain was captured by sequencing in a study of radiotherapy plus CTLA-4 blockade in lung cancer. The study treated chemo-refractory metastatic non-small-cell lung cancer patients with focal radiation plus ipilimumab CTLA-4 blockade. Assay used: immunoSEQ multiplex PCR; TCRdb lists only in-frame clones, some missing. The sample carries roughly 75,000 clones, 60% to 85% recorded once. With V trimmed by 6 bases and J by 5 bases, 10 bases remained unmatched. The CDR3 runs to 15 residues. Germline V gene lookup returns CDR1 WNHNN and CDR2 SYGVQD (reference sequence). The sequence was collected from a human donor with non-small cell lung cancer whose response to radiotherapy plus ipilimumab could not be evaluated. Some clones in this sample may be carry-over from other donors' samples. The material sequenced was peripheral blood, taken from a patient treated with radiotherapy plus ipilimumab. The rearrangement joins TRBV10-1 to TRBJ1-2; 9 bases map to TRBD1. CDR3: CASSLTRDREYGYTF. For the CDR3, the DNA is TGCGCCAGCAGCCTAACCCGGGACAGGGAATATGGCTACACCTTC.